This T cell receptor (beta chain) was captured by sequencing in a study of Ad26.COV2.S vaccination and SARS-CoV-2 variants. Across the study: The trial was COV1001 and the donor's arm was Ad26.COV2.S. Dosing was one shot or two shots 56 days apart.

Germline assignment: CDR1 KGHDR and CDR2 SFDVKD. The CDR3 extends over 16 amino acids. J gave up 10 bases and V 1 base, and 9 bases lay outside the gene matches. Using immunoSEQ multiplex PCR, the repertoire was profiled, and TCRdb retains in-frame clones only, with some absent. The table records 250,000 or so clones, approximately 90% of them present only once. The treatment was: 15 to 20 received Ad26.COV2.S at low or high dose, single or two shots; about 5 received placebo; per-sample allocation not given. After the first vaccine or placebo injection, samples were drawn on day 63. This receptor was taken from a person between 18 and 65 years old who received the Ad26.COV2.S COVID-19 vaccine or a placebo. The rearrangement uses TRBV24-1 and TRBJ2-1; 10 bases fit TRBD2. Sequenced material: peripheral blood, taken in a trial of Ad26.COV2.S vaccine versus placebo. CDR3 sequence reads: CATSDFGLAGAREQFF. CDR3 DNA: TGTGCCACCAGTGATTTCGGGCTAGCGGGGGCCAGGGAGCAGTTCTTC.